This T cell receptor (beta chain) was recovered during a study of blood T cell repertoires in COVID-19 (dated by TCRdb to the early 2020s). Context from the whole study: The collaborator samples originated in the United States, Italy and Spain and spanned the acute and convalescent phases of COVID-19. Subjects who had been exposed to COVID-19, were actively infected with it, or had recovered from it provided the deeply sampled blood TCRbeta repertoires that made up the dataset. Samples were obtained from the ongoing ImmuneRACE study (first 160 participants) and from over 1,000 subjects provided by 6 global collaborators. The material from the prospective study consisted of cDNA or gDNA derived from T cells, B-cell-depleted T cells, or PBMCs. Nearly every sample came with metadata listing a de-identified subject ID, COVID-19 status, age in years and sex. HLA class I and class II types, where available, came from metadata supplied by the sample provider rather than from assay-based typing. A freely available public database, intended as a resource for researchers studying the immune response to SARS-CoV-2, is where the repertoires were released.

Its CDR3 holds 15 amino acids, cysteine through phenylalanine. Of the read, only the CDR3 DNA is kept; its 45 bases are in frame from base 1. The germline V gene provides CDR1 ENHRY and CDR2 SYGVKD. From V the trimming removes 3 bases and from J it removes 6 bases, while the gene matches leave 6 bases of the junction unaccounted for. The immunoSEQ Assay, a bias-controlled multiplex PCR, was used to amplify TCRbeta CDR3 regions from genomic DNA. Per the source publication's procedure: Within the assay, amplification of reference gene primers was used to estimate how many nucleated cells each sample contained. To quantify the absolute abundance of each unique TCRbeta CDR3 rearrangement, sequence reads were collapsed and filtered. For each sample, productive Simpson clonality was calculated as the square root of Simpson's diversity index over productive rearrangements. The source is immuneACCESS, and TCRdb retained only in-frame sequences with V and J called. Part of the clones is not carried over; for the studies checked, unresolved V genes explain less than half of this, and the remainder is unexplained. The V and J calls and clone size were taken over from that table, and D and trimming were inferred from the DNA. For this sample the table gives hundreds of thousands of clones, of which approximately 91% were detected only once. Clones ranked in the top ten supply approximately 0.7% of the sample.

Beyond this particular receptor, the publication reports: The amount of clinical and demographic metadata varied by source and participant and was provided uncurated.

This clone was recorded once. Its antigen is unknown. Base qualities were left out, and no much larger clone turns up one base away. Each collaborating institution followed its own protocols to collect whole blood in K2EDTA tubes. For TCRbeta analysis, collaborator samples were shipped as frozen whole blood, as isolated PBMCs, or as DNA extracted from either sample type. Rearrangement joined TRBV10-3 to TRBJ1-4; 8 nucleotides in the junction match TRBD1. Sequencing was carried out using peripheral blood. This TCR was recovered from a human donor in a cohort sampled during active COVID-19. The base sequence is TGTGCCATCAGTGAATCGACAGGGGTGGATGAAAAACTGTTTTTT. This codes for CAISESTGVDEKLFF.